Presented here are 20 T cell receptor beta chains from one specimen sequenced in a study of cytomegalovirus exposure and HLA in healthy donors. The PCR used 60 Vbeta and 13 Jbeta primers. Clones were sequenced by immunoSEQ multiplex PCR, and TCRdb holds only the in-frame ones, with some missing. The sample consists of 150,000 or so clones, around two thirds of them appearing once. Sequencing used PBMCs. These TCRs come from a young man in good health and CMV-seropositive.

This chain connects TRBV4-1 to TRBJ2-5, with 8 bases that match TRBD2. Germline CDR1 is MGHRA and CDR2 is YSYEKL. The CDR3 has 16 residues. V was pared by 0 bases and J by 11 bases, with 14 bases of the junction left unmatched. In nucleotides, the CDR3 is TGCGCCAGCAGCCAAGATCTTAGCGGGACACCTACGAGGCAGTACTTC. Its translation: CASSQDLSGTPTRQYF.

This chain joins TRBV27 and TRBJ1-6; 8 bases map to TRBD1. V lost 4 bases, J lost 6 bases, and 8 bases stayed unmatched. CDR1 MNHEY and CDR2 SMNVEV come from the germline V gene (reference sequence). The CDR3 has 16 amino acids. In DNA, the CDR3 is TGTGCCAGCAGTTCAAACGACAGGGGCCCTAATTCACCCCTCCACTTT. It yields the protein CASSSNDRGPNSPLHF.

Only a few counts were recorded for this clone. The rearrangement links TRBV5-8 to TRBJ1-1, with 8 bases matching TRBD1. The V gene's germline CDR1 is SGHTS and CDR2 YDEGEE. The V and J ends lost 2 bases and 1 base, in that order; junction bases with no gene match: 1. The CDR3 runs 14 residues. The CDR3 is CASSFDRGNTEAFF. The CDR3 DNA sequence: TGTGCCAGCAGCTTCGACAGGGGGAACACTGAAGCTTTCTTT.

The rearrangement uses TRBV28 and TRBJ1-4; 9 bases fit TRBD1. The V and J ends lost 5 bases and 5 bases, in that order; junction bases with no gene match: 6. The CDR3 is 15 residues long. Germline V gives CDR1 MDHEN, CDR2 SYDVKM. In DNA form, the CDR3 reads TGTGCCAGCAGTCGGACAGGGGTCACGAATGAAAAACTGTTTTTT. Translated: CASSRTGVTNEKLFF.

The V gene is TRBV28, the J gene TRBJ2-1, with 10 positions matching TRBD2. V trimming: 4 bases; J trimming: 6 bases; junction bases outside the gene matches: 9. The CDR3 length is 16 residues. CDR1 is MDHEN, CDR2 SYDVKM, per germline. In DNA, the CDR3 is TGTGCCAGCAGTTCATATCTAGCGGGAGCTTTCAATGAGCAGTTCTTC. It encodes CASSSYLAGAFNEQFF. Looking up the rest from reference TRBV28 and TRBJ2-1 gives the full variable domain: DVKVTQSSRYLVKRTGEKVFLECVQDMDHENMFWYRQDPGLGLRLIYFSYDVKMKEKGDIPEGYSVSREKKERFSLILESASTNQTSMYLCASSSYLAGAFNEQFFGPGTRLTVL.

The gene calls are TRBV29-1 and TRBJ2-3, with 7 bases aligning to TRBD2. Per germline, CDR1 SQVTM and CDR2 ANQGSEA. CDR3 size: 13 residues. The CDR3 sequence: CTGLGARTDTQYF. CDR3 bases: TGCACCGGACTAGGAGCACGCACAGATACGCAGTATTTT.

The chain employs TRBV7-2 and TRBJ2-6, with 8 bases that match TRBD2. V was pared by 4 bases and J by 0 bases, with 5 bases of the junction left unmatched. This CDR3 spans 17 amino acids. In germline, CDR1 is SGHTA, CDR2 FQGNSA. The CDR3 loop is CASSSAAGASGANVLTF. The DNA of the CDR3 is TGTGCCAGCAGCTCGGCAGCGGGAGCCTCTGGGGCCAACGTCCTGACTTTC. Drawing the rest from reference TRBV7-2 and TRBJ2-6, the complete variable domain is GAGVSQSPSNKVTEKGKDVELRCDPISGHTALYWYRQSLGQGLEFLIYFQGNSAPDKSGLPSDRFSAERTGGSVSTLTIQRTQQEDSAVYLCASSSAAGASGANVLTFGAGSRLTVL.

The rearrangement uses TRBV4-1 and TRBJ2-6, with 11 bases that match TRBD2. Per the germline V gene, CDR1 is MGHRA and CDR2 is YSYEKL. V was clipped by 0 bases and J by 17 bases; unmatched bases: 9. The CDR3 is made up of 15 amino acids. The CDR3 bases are TGCGCCAGCAGCCAAGATGGCCCCAGACTAGCGGGGTTGACTTTC. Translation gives CASSQDGPRLAGLTF.

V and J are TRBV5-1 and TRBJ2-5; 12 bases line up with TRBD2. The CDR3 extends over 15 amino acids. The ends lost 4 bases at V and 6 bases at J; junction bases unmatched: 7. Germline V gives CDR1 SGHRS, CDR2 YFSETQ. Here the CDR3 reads CASSEGLAGFQTQYF. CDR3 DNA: TGCGCCAGCAGCGAGGGACTAGCGGGCTTTCAGACCCAGTACTTC.

The CDR3 here is CASSVGGDTDTQYF. The CDR3 DNA sequence: TGTGCCAGCAGCGTAGGGGGGGACACAGATACGCAGTATTTT. This chain connects TRBV9 to TRBJ2-3, with D perhaps matching TRBD2 (6 bases). The CDR3 sequence is 14 residues long. V lost 0 bases, J lost 2 bases, and 7 bases lay in between. From germline, CDR1 is SGDLS and CDR2 YYNGEE.

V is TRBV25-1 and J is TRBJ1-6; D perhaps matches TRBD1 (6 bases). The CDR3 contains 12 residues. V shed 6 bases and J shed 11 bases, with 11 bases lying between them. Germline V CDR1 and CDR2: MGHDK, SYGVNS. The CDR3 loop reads CASRQGWAPLHF. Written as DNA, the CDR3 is TGTGCCAGCAGACAGGGTTGGGCACCCCTCCACTTT.

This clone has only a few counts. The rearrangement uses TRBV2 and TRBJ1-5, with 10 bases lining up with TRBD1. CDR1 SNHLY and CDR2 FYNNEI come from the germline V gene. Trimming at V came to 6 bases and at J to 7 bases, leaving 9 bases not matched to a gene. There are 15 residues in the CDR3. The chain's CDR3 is CASSTTGTGVQPQHF. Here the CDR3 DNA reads TGTGCCAGCAGCACTACCGGGACAGGGGTCCAGCCCCAGCATTTT.

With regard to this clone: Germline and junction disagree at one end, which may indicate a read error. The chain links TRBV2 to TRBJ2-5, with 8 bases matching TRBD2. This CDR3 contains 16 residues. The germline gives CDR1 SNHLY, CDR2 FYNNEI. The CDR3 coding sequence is TGTGCCAGCAGTGAAGGGTTGTCGGCGGGAGGAGAGGCCCAGTACTTC. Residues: CASSEGLSAGGEAQYF. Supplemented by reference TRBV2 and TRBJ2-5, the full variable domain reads EPEVTQTPSHQVTQMGQEVILRCVPISNHLYFYWYRQILGQKVEFLVSFYNNEISEKSEIFDDQFSVERPDGSNFTLKIRSTKLEDSAMYFCASSEGLSAGGEAQYFGPGTRLLVL.

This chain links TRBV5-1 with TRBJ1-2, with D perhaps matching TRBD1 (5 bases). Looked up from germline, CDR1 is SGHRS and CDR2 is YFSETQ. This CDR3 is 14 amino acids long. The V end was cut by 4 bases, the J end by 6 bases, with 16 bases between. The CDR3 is CASSQGDRIDGYTF. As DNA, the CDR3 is TGCGCCAGCAGCCAAGGAGACAGAATAGATGGCTACACCTTC.

CDR3 in amino acids: CASSLQASSYEQYF. CDR3 nucleotides: TGTGCCAGCAGTTTACAAGCTAGCTCCTACGAGCAGTACTTC. The chain employs TRBV28 and TRBJ2-7; D call uncertain. The CDR3 runs 14 residues. V was cut by 2 bases and J by 0 bases, with 8 bases left in between. Germline CDR1 is MDHEN and CDR2 is SYDVKM.

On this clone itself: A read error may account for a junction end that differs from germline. CDR3 region: CAWSVGDLLAF. CDR3 coding DNA: TGTGCCTGGAGTGTAGGAGACCTCCTGGCTTTC. The V gene is TRBV30, the J gene TRBJ2-6; D uncertain. The CDR3 loop spans 11 amino acids. CDR1 and CDR2 from the germline V gene are GTSNPN and SVGIG (reference sequence).

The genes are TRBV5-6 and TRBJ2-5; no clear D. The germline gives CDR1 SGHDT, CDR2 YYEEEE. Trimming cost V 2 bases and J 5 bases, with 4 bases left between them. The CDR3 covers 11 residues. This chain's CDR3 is CASSLRETQYF. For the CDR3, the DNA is TGTGCCAGCAGCTTACGGGAGACCCAGTACTTC.

The CDR3 DNA follows: TGTGCCAGCAGTGGGACAGGGAGAATGGGTGGCTACACCTTC. This gives the protein CASSGTGRMGGYTF. J is TRBJ1-2 and V is TRBV11-3; 9 nucleotides align to TRBD1. Germline V gene lookup returns CDR1 SGHNT and CDR2 YENEEA. The CDR3 is 14 residues long. The trim removed 6 bases at V and 7 bases at J, leaving 9 bases unmatched.

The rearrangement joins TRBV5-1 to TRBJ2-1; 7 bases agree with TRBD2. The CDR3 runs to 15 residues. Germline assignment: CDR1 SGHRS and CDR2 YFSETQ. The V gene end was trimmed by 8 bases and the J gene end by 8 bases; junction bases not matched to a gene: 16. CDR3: CASTALGGRRDEQFF. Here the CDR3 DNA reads TGCGCCAGTACGGCGTTGGGAGGGCGACGTGATGAGCAGTTCTTC.

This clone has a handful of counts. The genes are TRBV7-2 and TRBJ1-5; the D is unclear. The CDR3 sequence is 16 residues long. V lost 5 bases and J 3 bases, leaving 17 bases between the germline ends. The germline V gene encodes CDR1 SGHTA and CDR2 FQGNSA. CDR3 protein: CASSPLTGPTNQPQHF. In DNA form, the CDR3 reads TGTGCCAGCAGCCCCCTCACGGGTCCCACCAATCAGCCCCAGCATTTT.